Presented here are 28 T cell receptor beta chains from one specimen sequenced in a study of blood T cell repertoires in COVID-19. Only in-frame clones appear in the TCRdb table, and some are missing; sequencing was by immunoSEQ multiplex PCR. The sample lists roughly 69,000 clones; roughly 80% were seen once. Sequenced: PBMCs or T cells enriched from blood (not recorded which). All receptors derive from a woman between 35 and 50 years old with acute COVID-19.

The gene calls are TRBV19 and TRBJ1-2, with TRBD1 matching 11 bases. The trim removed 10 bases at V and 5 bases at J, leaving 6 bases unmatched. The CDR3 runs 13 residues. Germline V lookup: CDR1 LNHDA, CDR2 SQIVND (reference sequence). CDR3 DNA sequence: TGTGCCACCCGGGACAGGGGGAATTATGGCTACACCTTC. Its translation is CATRDRGNYGYTF.

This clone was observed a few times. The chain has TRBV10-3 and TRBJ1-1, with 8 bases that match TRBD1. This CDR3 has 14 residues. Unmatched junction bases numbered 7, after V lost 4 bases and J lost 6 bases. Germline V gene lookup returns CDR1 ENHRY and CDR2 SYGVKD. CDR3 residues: CAISVTGDNAEAFF. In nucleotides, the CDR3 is TGTGCCATCAGTGTGACAGGGGATAACGCTGAAGCTTTCTTT.

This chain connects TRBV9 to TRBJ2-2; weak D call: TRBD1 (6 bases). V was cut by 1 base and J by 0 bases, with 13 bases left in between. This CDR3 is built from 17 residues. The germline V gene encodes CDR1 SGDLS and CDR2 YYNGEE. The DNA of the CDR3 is TGTGCCAGCAGCGTACTACCGGGACAAACGAACACCGGGGAGCTGTTTTTT. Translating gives CASSVLPGQTNTGELFF.

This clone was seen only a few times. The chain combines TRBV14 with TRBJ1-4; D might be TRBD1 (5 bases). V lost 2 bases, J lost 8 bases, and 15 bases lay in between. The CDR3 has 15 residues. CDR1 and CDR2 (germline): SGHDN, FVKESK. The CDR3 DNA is TGTGCCAGCAGCCAACCCCAGGGATCTAGAGAAAAACTGTTTTTT. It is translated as CASSQPQGSREKLFF.

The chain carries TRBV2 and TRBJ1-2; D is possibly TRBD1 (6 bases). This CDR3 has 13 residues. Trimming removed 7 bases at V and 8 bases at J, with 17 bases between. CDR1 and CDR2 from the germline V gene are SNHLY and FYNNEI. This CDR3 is CASNGRGAEGYTF. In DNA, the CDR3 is TGTGCCAGCAACGGACGGGGGGCTGAGGGCTACACCTTC.

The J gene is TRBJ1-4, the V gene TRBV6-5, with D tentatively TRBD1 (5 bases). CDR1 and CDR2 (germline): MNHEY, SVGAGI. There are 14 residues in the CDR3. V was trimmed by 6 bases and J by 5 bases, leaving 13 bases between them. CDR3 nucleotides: TGTGCCAGCAGGATAGGGGTAGAGAATGAAAAACTGTTTTTT. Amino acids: CASRIGVENEKLFF.

CDR3 nucleotide sequence: TGTGCCATCAGTGGAGGCGACCCCAGCTCTGGAAACACCATATATTTT. As protein: CAISGGDPSSGNTIYF. V gene TRBV10-3 combines with J gene TRBJ1-3; D uncertain. CDR3 length equals 16 residues. Trimming shortened V by 4 bases and J by 0 bases, and 13 bases separated the two germline ends. From germline, CDR1 is ENHRY and CDR2 SYGVKD.

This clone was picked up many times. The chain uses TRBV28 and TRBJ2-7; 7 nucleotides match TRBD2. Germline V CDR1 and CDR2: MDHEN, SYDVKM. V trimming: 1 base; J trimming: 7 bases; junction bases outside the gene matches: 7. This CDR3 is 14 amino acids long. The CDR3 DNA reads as TGTGCCAGCAGTTTATCCCGCGGGAGCGAGGAGCAGTACTTC. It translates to CASSLSRGSEEQYF.

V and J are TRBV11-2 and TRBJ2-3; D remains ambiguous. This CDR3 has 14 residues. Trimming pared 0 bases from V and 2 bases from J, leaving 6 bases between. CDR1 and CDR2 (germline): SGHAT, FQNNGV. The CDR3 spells CASSLELNTDTQYF. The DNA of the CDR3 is TGTGCCAGCAGCTTAGAGCTAAACACAGATACGCAGTATTTT.

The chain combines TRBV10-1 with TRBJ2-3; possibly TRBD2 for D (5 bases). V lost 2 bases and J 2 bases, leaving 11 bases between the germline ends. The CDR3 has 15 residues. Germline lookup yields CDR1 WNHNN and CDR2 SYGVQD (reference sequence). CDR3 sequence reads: CASSEGLLYTDTQYF. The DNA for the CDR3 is TGCGCCAGCAGTGAGGGACTTTTGTACACAGATACGCAGTATTTT.

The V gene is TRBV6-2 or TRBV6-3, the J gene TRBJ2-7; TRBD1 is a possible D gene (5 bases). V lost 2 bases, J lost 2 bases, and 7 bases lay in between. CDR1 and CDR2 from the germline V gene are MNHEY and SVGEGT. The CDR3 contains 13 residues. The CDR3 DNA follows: TGTGCCAGCAGTTACGGCAGGGCCTACGAGCAGTACGTC. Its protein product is CASSYGRAYEQYV.

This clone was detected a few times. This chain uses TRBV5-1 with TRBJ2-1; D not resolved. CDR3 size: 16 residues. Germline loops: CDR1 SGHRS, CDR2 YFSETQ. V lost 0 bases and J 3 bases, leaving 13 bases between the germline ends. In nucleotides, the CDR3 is TGCGCCAGCAGCTTGGTTTCAGGCCGCCACTACAATGAGCAGTTCTTC. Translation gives CASSLVSGRHYNEQFF.

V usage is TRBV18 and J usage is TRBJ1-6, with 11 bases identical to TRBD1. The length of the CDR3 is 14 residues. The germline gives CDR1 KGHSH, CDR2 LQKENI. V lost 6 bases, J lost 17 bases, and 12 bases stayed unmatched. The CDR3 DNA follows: TGTGCCAGCTCCCCTACGGAGGGGACAGGGGGAATCCACTTT. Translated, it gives CASSPTEGTGGIHF.

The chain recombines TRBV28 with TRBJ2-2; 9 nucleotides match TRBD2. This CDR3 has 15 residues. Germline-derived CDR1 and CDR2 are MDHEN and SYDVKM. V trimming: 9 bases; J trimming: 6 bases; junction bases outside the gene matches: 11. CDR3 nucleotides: TGTGCCAGTCTAGCGGGGCACGGTGGGCCCGGGGAGCTGTTTTTT. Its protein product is CASLAGHGGPGELFF.

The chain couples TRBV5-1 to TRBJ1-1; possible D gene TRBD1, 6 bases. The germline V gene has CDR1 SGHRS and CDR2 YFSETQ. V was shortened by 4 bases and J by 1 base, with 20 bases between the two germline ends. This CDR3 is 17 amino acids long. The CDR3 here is CASSAVRQGHPNTEAFF. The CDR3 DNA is TGCGCCAGCAGCGCGGTCCGCCAGGGACACCCGAACACTGAAGCTTTCTTT.

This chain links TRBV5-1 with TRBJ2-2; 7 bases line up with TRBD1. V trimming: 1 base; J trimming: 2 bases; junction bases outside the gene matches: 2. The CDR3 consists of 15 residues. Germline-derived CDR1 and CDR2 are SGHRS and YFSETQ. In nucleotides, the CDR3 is TGCGCCAGCAGCTTGCGACAGGGTAACACCGGGGAGCTGTTTTTT. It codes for CASSLRQGNTGELFF.

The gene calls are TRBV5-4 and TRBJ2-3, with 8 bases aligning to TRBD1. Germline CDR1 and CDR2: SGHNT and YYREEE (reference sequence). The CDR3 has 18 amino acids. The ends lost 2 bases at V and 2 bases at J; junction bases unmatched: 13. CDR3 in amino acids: CASSFKGRNRGNTDTQYF. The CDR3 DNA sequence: TGTGCCAGCAGCTTCAAAGGACGTAACAGGGGGAACACAGATACGCAGTATTTT. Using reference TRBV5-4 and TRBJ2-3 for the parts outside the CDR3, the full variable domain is ETGVTQSPTHLIKTRGQQVTLRCSSQSGHNTVSWYQQALGQGPQFIFQYYREEENGRGNFPPRFSGLQFPNYSSELNVNALELDDSALYLCASSFKGRNRGNTDTQYFGPGTRLTVL.

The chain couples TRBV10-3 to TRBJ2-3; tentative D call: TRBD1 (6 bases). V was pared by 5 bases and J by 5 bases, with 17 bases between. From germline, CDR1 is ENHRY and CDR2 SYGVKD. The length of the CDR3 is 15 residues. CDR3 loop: CAISLLTRDKDTQYF. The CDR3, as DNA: TGTGCCATCAGTCTATTAACCCGGGACAAAGATACGCAGTATTTT.

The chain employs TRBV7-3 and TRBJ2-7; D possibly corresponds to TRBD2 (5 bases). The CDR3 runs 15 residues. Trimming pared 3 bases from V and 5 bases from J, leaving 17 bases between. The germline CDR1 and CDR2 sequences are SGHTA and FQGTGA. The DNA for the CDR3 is TGTGCCAGCAGCTTCGAGGCGGGCCCGTACCACGAGCAGTACTTC. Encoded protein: CASSFEAGPYHEQYF.

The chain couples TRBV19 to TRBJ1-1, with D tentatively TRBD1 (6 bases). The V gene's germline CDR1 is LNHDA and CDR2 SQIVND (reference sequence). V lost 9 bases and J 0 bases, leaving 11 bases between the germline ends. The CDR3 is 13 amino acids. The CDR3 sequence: CASSQGVNTEAFF. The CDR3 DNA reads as TGTGCCAGCTCACAGGGAGTGAACACTGAAGCTTTCTTT.

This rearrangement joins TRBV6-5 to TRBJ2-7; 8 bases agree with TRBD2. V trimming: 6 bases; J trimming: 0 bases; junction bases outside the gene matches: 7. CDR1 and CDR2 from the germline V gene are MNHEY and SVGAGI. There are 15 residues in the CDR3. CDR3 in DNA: TGTGCCAGCAGGAGAGCGGGAGACGCCTCCTACGAGCAGTACTTC. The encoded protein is CASRRAGDASYEQYF.

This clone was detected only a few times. CDR3 DNA: TGTGCCAGCAGTTACTCGTCCCAGTGGACTGAAGCTTTCTTT. Protein product: CASSYSSQWTEAFF. The chain has TRBV6-5 and TRBJ1-1; the D is unclear. From germline, CDR1 is MNHEY and CDR2 SVGAGI. V lost 0 bases and J 5 bases, leaving 10 bases between the germline ends. The CDR3 runs 14 residues.

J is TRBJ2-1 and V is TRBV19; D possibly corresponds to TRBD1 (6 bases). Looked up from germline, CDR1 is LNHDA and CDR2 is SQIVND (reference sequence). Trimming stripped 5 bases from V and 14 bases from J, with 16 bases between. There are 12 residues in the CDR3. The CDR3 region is CASSAVQGPKFF. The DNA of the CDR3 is TGTGCCAGTAGTGCAGTACAGGGACCAAAGTTCTTC.

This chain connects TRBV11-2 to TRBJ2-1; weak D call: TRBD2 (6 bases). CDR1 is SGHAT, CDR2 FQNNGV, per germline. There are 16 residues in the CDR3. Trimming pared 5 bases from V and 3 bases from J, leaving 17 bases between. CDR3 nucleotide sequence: TGTGCCAGCAGCGGAGCGACCCGGGAGCGCTACAATGAGCAGTTCTTC. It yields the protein CASSGATRERYNEQFF.

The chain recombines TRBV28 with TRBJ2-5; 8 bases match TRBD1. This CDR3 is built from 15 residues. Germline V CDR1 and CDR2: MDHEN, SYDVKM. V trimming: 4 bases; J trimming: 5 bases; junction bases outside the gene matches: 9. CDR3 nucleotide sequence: TGTGCCAGCAGTTCACGACAGGGGAGGAGGGAGACCCAGTACTTC. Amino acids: CASSSRQGRRETQYF.

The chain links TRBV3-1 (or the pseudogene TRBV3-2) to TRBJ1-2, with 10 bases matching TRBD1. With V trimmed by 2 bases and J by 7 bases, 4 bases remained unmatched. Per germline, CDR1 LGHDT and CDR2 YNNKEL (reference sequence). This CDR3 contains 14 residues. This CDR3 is CASSQMDRGGGYTF. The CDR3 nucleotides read TGTGCCAGCAGCCAAATGGACAGGGGGGGTGGCTACACCTTC.

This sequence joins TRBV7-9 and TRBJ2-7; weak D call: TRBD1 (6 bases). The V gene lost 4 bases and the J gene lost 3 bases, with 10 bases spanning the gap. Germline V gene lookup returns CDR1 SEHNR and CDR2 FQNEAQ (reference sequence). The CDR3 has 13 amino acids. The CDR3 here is CASSSGRGYEQYF. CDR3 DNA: TGTGCCAGCAGCTCCGGCAGGGGCTACGAGCAGTACTTC.

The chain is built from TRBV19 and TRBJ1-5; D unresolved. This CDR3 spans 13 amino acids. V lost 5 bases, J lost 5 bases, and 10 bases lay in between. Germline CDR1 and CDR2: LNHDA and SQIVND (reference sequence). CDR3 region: CASSYGGHQPQHF. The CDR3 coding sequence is TGTGCCAGTAGTTACGGTGGGCATCAGCCCCAGCATTTT.